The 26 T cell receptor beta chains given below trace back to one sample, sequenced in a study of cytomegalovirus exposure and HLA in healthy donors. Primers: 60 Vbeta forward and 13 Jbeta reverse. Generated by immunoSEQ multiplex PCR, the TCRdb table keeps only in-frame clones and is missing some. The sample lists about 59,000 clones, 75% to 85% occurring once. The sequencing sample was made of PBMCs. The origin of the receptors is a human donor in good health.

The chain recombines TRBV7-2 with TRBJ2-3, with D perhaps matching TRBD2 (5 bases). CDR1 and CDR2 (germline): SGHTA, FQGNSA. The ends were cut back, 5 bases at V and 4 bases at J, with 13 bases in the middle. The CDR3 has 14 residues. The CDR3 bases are TGTGCCAGCAGCCCCAAACTAGTCGCAGATACGCAGTATTTT. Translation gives CASSPKLVADTQYF.

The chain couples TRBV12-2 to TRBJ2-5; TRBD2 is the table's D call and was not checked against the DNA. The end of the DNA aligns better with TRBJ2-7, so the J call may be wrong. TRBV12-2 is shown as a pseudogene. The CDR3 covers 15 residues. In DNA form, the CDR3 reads TGTGCAAGTCGCCCCCGGACTAGCCGGTCCTACGAGCAGTACTTC. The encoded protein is CASRPRTSRSYEQYF.

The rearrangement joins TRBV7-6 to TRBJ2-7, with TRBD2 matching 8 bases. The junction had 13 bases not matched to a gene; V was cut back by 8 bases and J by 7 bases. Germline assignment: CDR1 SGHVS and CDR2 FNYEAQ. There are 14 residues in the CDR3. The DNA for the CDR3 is TGTGCCAGCTCCAGCGGGGGAGCTCTACGGGAGCAGTACTTC. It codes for CASSSGGALREQYF.

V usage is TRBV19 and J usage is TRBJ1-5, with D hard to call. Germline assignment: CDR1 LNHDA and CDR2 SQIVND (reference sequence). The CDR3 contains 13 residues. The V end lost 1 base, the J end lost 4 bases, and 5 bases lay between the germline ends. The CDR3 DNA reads TGTGCCAGTAGTATAGCCAGGAATCAGCCCCAGCATTTT. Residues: CASSIARNQPQHF.

DNA of the CDR3: TGTGCCAGCAGCAGCATCGGGGAAAAAGAAAACACCATATATTTT. This translates into CASSSIGEKENTIYF. This sequence joins TRBV11-2 and TRBJ1-3; no clear D. Germline loops: CDR1 SGHAT, CDR2 FQNNGV. The CDR3 spans 15 residues. V was trimmed by 5 bases and J by 6 bases, leaving 17 bases between them.

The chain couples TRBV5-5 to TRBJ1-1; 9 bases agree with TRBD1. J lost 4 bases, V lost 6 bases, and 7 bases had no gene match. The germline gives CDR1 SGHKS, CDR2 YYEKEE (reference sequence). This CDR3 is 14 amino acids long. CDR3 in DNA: TGTGCCAGCATATTCGGGACAGGGACCACTGAAGCTTTCTTT. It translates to CASIFGTGTTEAFF.

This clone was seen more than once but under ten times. CDR3 protein: CASSERTGRRNTGELFF. The CDR3, as DNA: TGTGCCAGCAGTGAACGTACAGGAAGACGAAACACCGGGGAGCTGTTTTTT. The chain employs TRBV6-1 and TRBJ2-2, with a possible D match to TRBD1 (5 bases). Looked up from germline, CDR1 is MNHNS and CDR2 is SASEGT. V was trimmed by 2 bases and J by 2 bases, leaving 15 bases between them. This CDR3 has 17 amino acids.

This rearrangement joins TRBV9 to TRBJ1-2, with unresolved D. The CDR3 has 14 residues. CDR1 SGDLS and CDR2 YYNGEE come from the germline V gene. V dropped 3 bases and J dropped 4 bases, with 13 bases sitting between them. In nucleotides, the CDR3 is TGTGCCAGCAGCGCCGACTTATTTGCCTATGGCTACACCTTC. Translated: CASSADLFAYGYTF. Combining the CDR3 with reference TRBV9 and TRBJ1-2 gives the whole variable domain DSGVTQTPKHLITATGQRVTLRCSPRSGDLSVYWYQQSLDQGLQFLIQYYNGEERAKGNILERFSAQQFPDLHSELNLSSLELGDSALYFCASSADLFAYGYTFGSGTRLTVV.

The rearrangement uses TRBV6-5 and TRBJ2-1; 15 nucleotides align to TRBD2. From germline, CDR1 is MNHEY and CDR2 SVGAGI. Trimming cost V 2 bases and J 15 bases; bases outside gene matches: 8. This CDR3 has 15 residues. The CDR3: CASSYQGLAGGQLFF. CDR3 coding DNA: TGTGCCAGCAGTTACCAAGGACTAGCGGGGGGGCAGCTGTTCTTC.

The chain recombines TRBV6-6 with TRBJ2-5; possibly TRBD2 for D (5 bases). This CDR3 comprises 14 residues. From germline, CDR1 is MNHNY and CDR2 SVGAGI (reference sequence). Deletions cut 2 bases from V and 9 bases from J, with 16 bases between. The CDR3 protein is CASSYGYQEVAQYF. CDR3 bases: TGTGCCAGCAGTTACGGGTACCAGGAGGTAGCCCAGTACTTC.

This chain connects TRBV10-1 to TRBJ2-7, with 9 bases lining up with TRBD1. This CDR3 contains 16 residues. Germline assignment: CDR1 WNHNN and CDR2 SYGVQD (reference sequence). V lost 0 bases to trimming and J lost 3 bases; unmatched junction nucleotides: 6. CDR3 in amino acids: CASSESGTGMSYEQYF. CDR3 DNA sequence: TGCGCCAGCAGTGAGTCTGGGACAGGGATGAGCTACGAGCAGTACTTC.

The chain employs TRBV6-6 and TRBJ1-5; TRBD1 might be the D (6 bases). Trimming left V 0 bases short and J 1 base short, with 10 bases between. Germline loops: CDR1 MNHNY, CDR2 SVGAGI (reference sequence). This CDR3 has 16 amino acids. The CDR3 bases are TGTGCCAGCAGTTACTCGGGACACCCAAGCAATCAGCCCCAGCATTTT. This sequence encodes CASSYSGHPSNQPQHF.

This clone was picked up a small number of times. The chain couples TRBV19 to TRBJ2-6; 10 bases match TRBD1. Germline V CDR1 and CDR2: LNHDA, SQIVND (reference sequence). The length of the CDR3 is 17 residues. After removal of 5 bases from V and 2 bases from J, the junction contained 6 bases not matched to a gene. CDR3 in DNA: TGTGCCAGTAGTCTCGTGACAGGGGGCACTGGGGCCAACGTCCTGACTTTC. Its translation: CASSLVTGGTGANVLTF.

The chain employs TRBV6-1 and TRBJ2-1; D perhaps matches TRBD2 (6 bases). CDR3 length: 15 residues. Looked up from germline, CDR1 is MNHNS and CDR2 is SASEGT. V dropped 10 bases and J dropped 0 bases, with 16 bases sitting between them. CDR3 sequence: CATQQVSGSYNEQFF. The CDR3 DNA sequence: TGTGCCACCCAACAGGTTAGCGGCTCCTACAATGAGCAGTTCTTC.

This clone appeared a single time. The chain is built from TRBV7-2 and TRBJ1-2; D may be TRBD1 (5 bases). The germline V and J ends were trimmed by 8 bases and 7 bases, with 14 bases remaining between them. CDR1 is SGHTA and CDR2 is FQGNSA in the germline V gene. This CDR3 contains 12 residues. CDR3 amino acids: CASHPGGGGYTF. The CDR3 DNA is TGTGCCAGCCATCCCGGGGGAGGTGGCTACACCTTC.

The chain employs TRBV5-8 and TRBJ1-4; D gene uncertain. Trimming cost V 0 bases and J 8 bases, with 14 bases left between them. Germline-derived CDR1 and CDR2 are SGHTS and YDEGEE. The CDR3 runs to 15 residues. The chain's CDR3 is CASSLGLSAGEKLFF. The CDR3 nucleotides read TGTGCCAGCAGCTTGGGACTCTCCGCGGGAGAAAAACTGTTTTTT.

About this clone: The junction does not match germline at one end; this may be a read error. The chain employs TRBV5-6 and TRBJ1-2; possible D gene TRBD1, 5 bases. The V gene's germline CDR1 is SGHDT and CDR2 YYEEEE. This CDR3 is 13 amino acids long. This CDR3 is CASMETDLFGHTF. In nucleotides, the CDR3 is TGTGCCAGCATGGAGACAGATCTGTTTGGCCACACCTTC.

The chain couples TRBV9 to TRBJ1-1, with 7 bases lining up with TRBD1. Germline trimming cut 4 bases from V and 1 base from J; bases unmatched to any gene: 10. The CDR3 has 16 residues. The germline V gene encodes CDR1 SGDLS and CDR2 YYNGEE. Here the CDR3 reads CASSRGQAPQNTEAFF. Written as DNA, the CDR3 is TGTGCCAGCAGCAGAGGACAGGCGCCGCAGAACACTGAAGCTTTCTTT.

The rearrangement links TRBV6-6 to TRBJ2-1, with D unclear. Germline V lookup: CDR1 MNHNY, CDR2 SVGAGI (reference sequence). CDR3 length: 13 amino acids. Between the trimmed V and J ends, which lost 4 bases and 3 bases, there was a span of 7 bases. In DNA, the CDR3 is TGTGCCAGCAGTTTTTCCTACTACAATGAGCAGTTCTTC. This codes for CASSFSYYNEQFF.

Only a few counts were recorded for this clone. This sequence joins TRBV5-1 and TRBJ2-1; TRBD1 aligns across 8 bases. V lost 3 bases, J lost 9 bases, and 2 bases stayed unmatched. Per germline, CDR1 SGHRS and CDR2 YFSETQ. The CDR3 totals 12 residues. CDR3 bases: TGCGCCAGCAGCTCGACAGGGGTTGAGCAGTTCTTC. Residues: CASSSTGVEQFF.

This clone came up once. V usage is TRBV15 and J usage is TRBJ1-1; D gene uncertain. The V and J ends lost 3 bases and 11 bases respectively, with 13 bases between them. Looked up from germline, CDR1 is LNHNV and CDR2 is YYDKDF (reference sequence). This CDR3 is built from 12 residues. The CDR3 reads CATSSEKARAFF. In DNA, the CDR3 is TGTGCCACCAGCAGCGAAAAAGCCCGGGCTTTCTTT.

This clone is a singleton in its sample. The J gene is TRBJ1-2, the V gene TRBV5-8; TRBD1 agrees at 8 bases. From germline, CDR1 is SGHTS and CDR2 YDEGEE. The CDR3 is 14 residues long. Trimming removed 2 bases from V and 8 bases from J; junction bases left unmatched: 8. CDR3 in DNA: TGTGCCAGCAGCTTCGACAGGGGATCTCACGGCTACACCTTC. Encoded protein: CASSFDRGSHGYTF.

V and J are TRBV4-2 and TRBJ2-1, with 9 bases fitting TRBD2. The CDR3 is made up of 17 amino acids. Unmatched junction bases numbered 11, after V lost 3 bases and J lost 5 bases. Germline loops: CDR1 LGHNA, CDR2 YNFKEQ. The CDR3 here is CASSQTRSGSTHNEQFF. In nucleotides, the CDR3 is TGTGCCAGCAGCCAGACGCGTAGCGGGAGTACACACAATGAGCAGTTCTTC.

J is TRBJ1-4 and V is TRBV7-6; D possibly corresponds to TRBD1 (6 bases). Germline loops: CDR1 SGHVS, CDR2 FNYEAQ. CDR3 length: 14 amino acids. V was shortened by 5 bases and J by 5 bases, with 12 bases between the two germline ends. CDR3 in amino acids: CASSLRTENEKLFF. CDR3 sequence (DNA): TGTGCCAGCAGCCTCCGGACAGAGAATGAAAAACTGTTTTTT.

CDR3 residues: CASSLRTSGANTYEQYF. The CDR3 DNA is TGTGCCAGCAGCTTAAGAACTAGCGGAGCAAATACCTACGAGCAGTACTTC. The chain couples TRBV7-6 to TRBJ2-7; TRBD2 aligns across 8 bases. This CDR3 comprises 17 residues. Per germline, CDR1 SGHVS and CDR2 FNYEAQ. After removal of 2 bases from V and 2 bases from J, the junction contained 11 bases not matched to a gene. Drawing the rest from reference TRBV7-6 and TRBJ2-7, the complete variable domain is GAGVSQSPRYKVTKRGQDVALRCDPISGHVSLYWYRQALGQGPEFLTYFNYEAQQDKSGLPNDRFSAERPEGSISTLTIQRTEQRDSAMYRCASSLRTSGANTYEQYFGPGTRLTVT.

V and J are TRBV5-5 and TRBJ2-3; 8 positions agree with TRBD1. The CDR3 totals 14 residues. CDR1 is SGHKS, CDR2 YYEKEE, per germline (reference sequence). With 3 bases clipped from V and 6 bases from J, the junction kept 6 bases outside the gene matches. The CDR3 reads CASSWGQAFDTQYF. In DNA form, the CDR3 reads TGTGCCAGCAGCTGGGGACAGGCTTTTGATACGCAGTATTTT. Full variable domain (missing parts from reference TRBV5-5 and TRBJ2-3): DAGVTQSPTHLIKTRGQQVTLRCSPISGHKSVSWYQQVLGQGPQFIFQYYEKEERGRGNFPDRFSARQFPNYSSELNVNALLLGDSALYLCASSWGQAFDTQYFGPGTRLTVL.